Listed below are T cell receptor beta chains from one sample, sequenced in a study of blood T cell repertoires in COVID-19. Sequencing used immunoSEQ multiplex PCR; TCRdb keeps in-frame clones, though not all of them. Of about 110,000 clones detected, over 65% appear once; the ten largest clones hold approximately 8.1%. Sequencing used peripheral blood. These receptors originate from a woman in her thirties or forties with acute or convalescent COVID-19. CDR3s leave out the opening cysteine and the closing phenylalanine or tryptophan.

v_call,cdr3_aa
TRBV5-4,ASSRQGALNTEAF
TRBV3-1/TRBV3-2,ASRPGTLYNEQF
TRBV23-1,ASSRQLLNQPQH
TRBV19,ASCKRSTGRNTEAF
TRBV9,ASSVAGSGGGYT
TRBV12-3/TRBV12-4,ASSRTGYGYT
TRBV3-1/TRBV3-2,ASSQDPVGRSPLH
TRBV7-9,ASSSPLAREQY
TRBV7-9,ASSLGDRGKNIQY
TRBV5-4,ASSFSGGHFGEQF
TRBV18,ASSSSGGSPGQY
TRBV18,ASSPWTGTEAF
TRBV7-9,ASSLMGQVFNEQF
TRBV6-6,ASSYGASARMYEQY
TRBV20-1,SASKRTGSQETQY
TRBV3-1/TRBV3-2,ASSQERAGGYTEAF
TRBV20-1,SASRPSGGYEQY
TRBV6-7,ASSASSGGPLFQF
TRBV10-2,ASRSTSGTGEQY
TRBV12-3/TRBV12-4,ASSSDRGTEAF
TRBV3-1/TRBV3-2,ASSQGGRSPLH
TRBV3-1/TRBV3-2,ASTLDRPGNTIY
TRBV7-9,ASSRFLGQGGEQY
TRBV5-1,ASSLEAGTGSGKLF
TRBV2,ASSATTGSTNEKLF
TRBV10-3,AIARGLSSYNEQF
TRBV7-3,ASSWTKDNEQF
TRBV19,ASNSRGSLMNTEAF
TRBV5-6,ASSTMDGVYSNQPQH